These 14 T cell receptor beta chains came from one sample sequenced in a study of T cells in localized non-small cell lung cancer. Data came from immunoSEQ multiplex PCR; TCRdb stores just in-frame clones and leaves some out. This sample has 20,000 to 30,000 clones; about 80% occur once, and the top ten carry roughly 5%. The source material was PBMCs, sampled before any cancer treatment. The receptors shown here come from a man aged 40-75 years with stage II lung adenocarcinoma.

This chain uses TRBV2 with TRBJ1-6; 10 positions match TRBD1. The CDR3 totals 15 residues. The germline CDR1 and CDR2 sequences are SNHLY and FYNNEI. J was trimmed by 14 bases and V by 6 bases; bases with no gene match: 13. CDR3 nucleotides: TGTGCCAGCAGGTACACGACAGGGGGCAATGAGGCCCTCCACTTT. It is translated as CASRYTTGGNEALHF.

The gene calls are TRBV9 and TRBJ1-4; tentatively, D is TRBD1 (5 bases). The CDR3 covers 17 residues. V was trimmed by 4 bases and J by 2 bases, leaving 18 bases between them. Germline V gene sequence: CDR1 SGDLS, CDR2 YYNGEE. CDR3 nucleotides: TGTGCCAGCAGCCTGCGACCCGGGGGGAGTACTAATGAAAAACTGTTTTTT. Translated, it gives CASSLRPGGSTNEKLFF.

V and J are TRBV30 and TRBJ1-4; D uncertain. CDR1 is GTSNPN and CDR2 is SVGIG in the germline V gene (reference sequence). The CDR3 contains 13 residues. Trimming took 3 bases from V and 10 from J, leaving 15 bases between them. This CDR3 is CAWRGGAEGKLFF. CDR3 nucleotide sequence: TGTGCCTGGAGAGGTGGAGCGGAGGGAAAACTGTTTTTT.

The table lists this clone with a few counts. The genes are TRBV10-2 and TRBJ2-3, with D perhaps TRBD1 or TRBD2 (6 bases each). With 10 bases removed from V and 6 bases from J, the gap between germline ends came to 26 bases. Germline loops: CDR1 WSHSY, CDR2 SAAADI. The CDR3 contains 16 residues. The CDR3 DNA is TGCGCCATCTCCCTCGGGGGCGGGATTGGGGTGGATACGCAGTATTTT. This sequence encodes CAISLGGGIGVDTQYF.

The V and J genes are TRBV7-2 and TRBJ2-5; no clear D. Germline loops: CDR1 SGHTA, CDR2 FQGNSA. This CDR3 comprises 14 residues. The V gene lost 1 base and the J gene lost 3 bases, with 9 bases spanning the gap. In DNA, the CDR3 is TGTGCCAGCAGCTTAGATGAGGTTAAAGAGACCCAGTACTTC. Protein: CASSLDEVKETQYF.

This clone occurred a few times. The genes are TRBV6-6 and TRBJ1-3; 8 nucleotides agree with TRBD1. The CDR3 sequence is 13 residues long. The V segment lost 1 base and the J segment 10 bases; nucleotides outside the gene matches: 3. Germline V gene lookup returns CDR1 MNHNY and CDR2 SVGAGI (reference sequence). The CDR3 loop reads CASSYYRGTTIYF. The CDR3 nucleotides are TGTGCCAGCAGTTACTACAGGGGGACGACCATATATTTT.

This rearrangement joins TRBV13 to TRBJ2-5; 8 bases line up with TRBD1. This CDR3 comprises 13 residues. CDR1 is PRHDT, CDR2 FYEKMQ, per germline (reference sequence). J lost 6 bases, V lost 5 bases, and 5 bases had no gene match. CDR3 residues: CASSRGQAKTQYF. As DNA, the CDR3 is TGTGCCAGCAGCCGGGGACAGGCGAAGACCCAGTACTTC.

The rearrangement links TRBV7-3 to TRBJ2-3; D unclear. CDR1 is SGHTA and CDR2 is FQGTGA in the germline V gene. This CDR3 has 13 amino acids. The germline V and J ends were trimmed by 4 bases and 3 bases, with 8 bases remaining between them. The CDR3 spells CASSSVRTDTQYF. The DNA for the CDR3 is TGTGCCAGCAGCTCTGTGAGAACAGATACGCAGTATTTT.

This clone appeared a few times. V and J are TRBV14 and TRBJ1-3; D gene ambiguous. Trimming removed 3 bases at V and 10 bases at J, with 13 bases between. The CDR3 has 13 residues. Germline CDR1 SGHDN, CDR2 FVKESK. Here the CDR3 reads CASSHGESWTIYF. In nucleotides, the CDR3 is TGTGCCAGCAGCCATGGGGAATCTTGGACCATATATTTT.

The gene calls are TRBV19 and TRBJ1-1, with D possibly matching TRBD1 (6 bases). The germline V gene has CDR1 LNHDA and CDR2 SQIVND (reference sequence). The CDR3 runs to 15 residues. V was clipped by 6 bases and J by 3 bases, with 17 bases between them. The chain's CDR3 is CASRGTWRSDTEAFF. The CDR3 region has the DNA TGTGCCAGTAGGGGGACATGGCGTTCGGACACTGAAGCTTTCTTT.

The CDR3 sequence: CASSLFSGMETQYF. In nucleotides, the CDR3 is TGTGCCAGCAGCTTATTTTCGGGGATGGAGACCCAGTACTTC. V is TRBV7-9 and J is TRBJ2-5; D perhaps matches TRBD2 (5 bases). CDR3 length equals 14 residues. The ends were cut back, 2 bases at V and 5 bases at J, with 12 bases in the middle. Germline V gene sequence: CDR1 SEHNR, CDR2 FQNEAQ (reference sequence).

V gene TRBV5-1 combines with J gene TRBJ1-2; unclear D gene. V gave up 3 bases and J gave up 0 bases, with 12 bases separating them. The CDR3 spans 15 residues. Germline V CDR1 and CDR2: SGHRS, YFSETQ. This CDR3 is CASSSRSAANYGYTF. The CDR3 nucleotides read TGCGCCAGCAGCTCGAGGAGCGCTGCTAACTATGGCTACACCTTC.

The chain has TRBV11-3 and TRBJ2-2; a weak D match, TRBD2 (5 bases). This CDR3 has 15 amino acids. Per the germline V gene, CDR1 is SGHNT and CDR2 is YENEEA. Trimming removed 2 bases at V and 1 base at J, with 8 bases between. The CDR3 loop reads CASSLTGMNTGELFF. In nucleotides, the CDR3 is TGTGCCAGCAGCTTAACGGGGATGAACACCGGGGAGCTGTTTTTT.

The chain couples TRBV19 to TRBJ2-5; either TRBD1 or TRBD2 may fit D (5 bases each). The CDR3 runs 14 residues. Germline V gives CDR1 LNHDA, CDR2 SQIVND (reference sequence). V lost 6 bases and J lost 4, with 15 bases in between. The CDR3 loop reads CASSPLGERETQYF. CDR3 sequence (DNA): TGTGCCAGTAGCCCCCTGGGGGAGAGAGAGACCCAGTACTTC.